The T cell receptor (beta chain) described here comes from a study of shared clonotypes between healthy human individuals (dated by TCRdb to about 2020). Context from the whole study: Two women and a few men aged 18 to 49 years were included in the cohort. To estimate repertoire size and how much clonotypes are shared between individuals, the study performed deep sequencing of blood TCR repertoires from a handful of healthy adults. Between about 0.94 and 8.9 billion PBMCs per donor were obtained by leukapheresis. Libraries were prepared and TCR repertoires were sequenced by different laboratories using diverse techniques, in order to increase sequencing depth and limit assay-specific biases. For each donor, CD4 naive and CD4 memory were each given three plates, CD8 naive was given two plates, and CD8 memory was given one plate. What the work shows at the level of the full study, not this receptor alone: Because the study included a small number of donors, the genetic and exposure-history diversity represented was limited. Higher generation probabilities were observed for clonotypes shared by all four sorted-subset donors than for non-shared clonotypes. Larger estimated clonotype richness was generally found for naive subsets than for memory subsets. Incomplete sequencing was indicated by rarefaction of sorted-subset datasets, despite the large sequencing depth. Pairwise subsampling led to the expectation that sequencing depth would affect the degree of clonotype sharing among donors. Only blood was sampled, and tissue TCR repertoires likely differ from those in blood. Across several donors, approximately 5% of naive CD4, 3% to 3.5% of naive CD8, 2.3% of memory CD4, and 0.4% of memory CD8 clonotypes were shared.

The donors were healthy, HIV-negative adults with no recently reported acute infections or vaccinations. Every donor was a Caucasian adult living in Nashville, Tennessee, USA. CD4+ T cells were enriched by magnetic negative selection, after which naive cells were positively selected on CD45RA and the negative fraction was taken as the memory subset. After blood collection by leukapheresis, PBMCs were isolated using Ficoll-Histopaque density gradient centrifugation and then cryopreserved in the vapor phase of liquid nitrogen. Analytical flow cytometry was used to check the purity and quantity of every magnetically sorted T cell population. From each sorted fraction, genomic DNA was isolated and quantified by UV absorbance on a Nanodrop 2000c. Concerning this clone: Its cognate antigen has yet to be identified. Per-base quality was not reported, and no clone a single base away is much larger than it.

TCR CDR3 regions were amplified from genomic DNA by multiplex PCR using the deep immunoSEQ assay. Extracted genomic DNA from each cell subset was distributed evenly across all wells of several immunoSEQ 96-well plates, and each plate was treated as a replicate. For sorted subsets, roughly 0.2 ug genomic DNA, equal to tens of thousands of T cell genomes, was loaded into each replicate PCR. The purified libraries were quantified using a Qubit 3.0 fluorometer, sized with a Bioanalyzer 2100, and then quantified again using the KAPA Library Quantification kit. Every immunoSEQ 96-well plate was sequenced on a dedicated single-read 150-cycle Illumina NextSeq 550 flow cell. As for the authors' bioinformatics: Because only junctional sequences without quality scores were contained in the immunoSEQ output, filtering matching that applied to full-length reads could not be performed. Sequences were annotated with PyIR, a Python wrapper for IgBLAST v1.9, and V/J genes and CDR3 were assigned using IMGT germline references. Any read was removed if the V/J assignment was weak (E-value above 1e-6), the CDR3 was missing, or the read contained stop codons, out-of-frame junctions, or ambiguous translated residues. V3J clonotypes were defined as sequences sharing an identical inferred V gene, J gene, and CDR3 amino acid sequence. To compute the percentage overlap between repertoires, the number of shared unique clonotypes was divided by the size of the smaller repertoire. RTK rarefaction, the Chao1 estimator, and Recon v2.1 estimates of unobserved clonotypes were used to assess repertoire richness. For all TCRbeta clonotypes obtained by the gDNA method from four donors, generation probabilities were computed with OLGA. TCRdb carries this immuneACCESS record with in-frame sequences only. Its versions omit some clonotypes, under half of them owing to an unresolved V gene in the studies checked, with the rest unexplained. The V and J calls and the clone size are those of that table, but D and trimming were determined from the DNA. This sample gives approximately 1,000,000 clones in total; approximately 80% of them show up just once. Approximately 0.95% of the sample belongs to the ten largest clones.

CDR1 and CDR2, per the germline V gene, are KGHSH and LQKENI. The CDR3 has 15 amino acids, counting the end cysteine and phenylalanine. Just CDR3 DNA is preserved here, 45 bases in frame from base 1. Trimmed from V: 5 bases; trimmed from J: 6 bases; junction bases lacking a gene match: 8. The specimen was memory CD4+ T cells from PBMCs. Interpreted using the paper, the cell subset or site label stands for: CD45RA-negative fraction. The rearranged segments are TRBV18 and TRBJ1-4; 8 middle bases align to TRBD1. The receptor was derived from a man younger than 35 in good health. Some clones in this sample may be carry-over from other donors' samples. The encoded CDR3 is CASSERQGRDEKLFF. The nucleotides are TGTGCCAGCTCAGAAAGACAGGGGAGAGATGAAAAACTGTTTTTT.